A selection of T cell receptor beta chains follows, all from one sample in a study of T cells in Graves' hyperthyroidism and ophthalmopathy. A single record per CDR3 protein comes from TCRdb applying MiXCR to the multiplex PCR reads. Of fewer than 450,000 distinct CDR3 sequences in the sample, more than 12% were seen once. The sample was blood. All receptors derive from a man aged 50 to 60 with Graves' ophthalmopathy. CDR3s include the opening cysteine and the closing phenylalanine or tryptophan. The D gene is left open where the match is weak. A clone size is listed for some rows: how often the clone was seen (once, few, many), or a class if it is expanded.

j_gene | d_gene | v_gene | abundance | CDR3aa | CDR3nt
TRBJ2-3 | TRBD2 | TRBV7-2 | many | CASSLRGSPDTQYF | TGTGCCAGCAGCTTACGCGGGAGCCCAGATACGCAGTATTTT
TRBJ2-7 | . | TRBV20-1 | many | CSARMIHPGRNSYEQYF | TGCAGTGCTAGAATGATTCATCCGGGACGCAACTCCTACGAGCAGTACTTC
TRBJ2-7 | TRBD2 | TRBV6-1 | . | CASSEVGRGDEQYF | TGTGCCAGCAGTGAAGTGGGGAGGGGAGACGAGCAGTACTTC
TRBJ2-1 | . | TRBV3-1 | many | CASSQEEVLAPEQFF | TGTGCCAGCAGCCAAGAGGAGGTCCTAGCGCCTGAGCAGTTCTTC
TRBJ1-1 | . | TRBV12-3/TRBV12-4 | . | CASSLISGTEAFF | TGTGCCAGCAGTTTAATATCGGGTACTGAAGCTTTCTTT
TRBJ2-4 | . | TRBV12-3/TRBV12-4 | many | CASHQGTKNIQYF | TGTGCCAGCCACCAGGGCACCAAAAACATTCAGTACTTC
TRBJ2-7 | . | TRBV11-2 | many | CASSLIRGSYGQYF | TGTGCCAGCAGCTTAATCAGAGGCTCCTACGGGCAGTACTTC
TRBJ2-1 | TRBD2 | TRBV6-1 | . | CASRGTSGSSYNEQFF | TGTGCCAGCAGAGGGACTAGCGGGAGCTCCTACAATGAGCAGTTCTTC
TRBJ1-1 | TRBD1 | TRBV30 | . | CAWSRGQVNTEAFF | TGTGCCTGGAGCCGGGGACAGGTGAACACTGAAGCTTTCTTT
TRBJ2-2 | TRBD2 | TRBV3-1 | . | CASSPTTSGPNTGELFF | TGTGCCAGCAGCCCCACGACTAGCGGACCGAACACCGGGGAGCTGTTTTTT
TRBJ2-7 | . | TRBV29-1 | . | CSVGSGYGVEQYF | TGCAGCGTTGGTTCTGGGTACGGGGTCGAGCAGTACTTC
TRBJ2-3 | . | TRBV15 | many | CATSRGGTRGDTQYF | TGTGCCACCAGCAGAGGGGGAACAAGAGGAGATACGCAGTATTTT
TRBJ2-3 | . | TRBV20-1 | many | CSATDPPTQYF | TGCAGTGCTACGGACCCACCTACGCAGTATTTT
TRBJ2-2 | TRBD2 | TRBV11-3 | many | CASSSLGLAANTGELFF | TGTGCCAGCAGCTCTTTAGGACTAGCAGCGAACACCGGGGAGCTGTTTTTT
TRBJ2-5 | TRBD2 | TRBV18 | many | CASSRIAGQETQYF | TGTGCCAGCTCGCGGATAGCGGGGCAAGAGACCCAGTACTTC
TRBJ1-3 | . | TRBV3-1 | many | CASNQRGGNTIYF | TGTGCCAGCAACCAACGGGGGGGAAACACCATATATTTT
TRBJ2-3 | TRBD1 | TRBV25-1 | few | CASSSGGKYISDTQYF | TGTGCCAGCAGTTCAGGGGGCAAGTATATCTCAGATACGCAGTATTTT
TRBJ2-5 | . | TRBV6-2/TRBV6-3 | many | CASSYDEGGLETQYF | TGTGCCAGCAGTTACGATGAGGGGGGGTTGGAGACCCAGTACTTC
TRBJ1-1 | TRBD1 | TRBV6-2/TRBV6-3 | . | CASLGQGGSEAFF | TGTGCCAGCTTGGGACAGGGAGGCTCGGAAGCTTTCTTT
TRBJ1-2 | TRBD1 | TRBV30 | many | CAWSQTGTNYGYTF | TGTGCCTGGAGCCAGACAGGGACTAACTATGGCTACACCTTC
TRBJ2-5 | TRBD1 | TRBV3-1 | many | CASSQGLDRVETQYF | TGTGCCAGCAGCCAAGGACTCGACAGGGTTGAGACCCAGTACTTC
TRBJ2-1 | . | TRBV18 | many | CASSPASNNEQFF | TGTGCCAGCTCACCGGCCAGTAACAATGAGCAGTTCTTC
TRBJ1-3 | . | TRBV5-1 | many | CASSRDNSGNTIYF | TGCGCCAGCAGCCGAGACAACTCTGGAAACACCATATATTTT
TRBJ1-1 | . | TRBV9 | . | CASSPHLPGGNTEAFF | TGTGCCAGCAGCCCGCACCTCCCGGGGGGGAACACTGAAGCTTTCTTT
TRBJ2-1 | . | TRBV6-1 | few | CAIQGDYYNEQFF | TGTGCCATACAGGGAGACTACTACAATGAGCAGTTCTTC
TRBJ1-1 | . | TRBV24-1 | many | CATSDAKDTEAFF | TGTGCCACCAGTGATGCAAAGGACACTGAAGCTTTCTTT
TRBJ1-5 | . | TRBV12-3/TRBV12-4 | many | CASSFGGNQPQHF | TGTGCCAGCAGTTTTGGGGGCAATCAGCCCCAGCATTTT
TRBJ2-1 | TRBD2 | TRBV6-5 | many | CASSYSGGSSSSYNEQFF | TGTGCCAGCAGTTATAGTGGCGGGAGTTCGAGCTCCTACAATGAGCAGTTCTTC
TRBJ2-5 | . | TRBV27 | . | CASSLRSETQYF | TGTGCCAGCAGTCTTCGATCAGAGACCCAGTACTTC
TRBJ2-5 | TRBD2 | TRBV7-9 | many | CASSGGTSGSIETQYF | TGTGCCAGCAGCGGTGGGACTAGCGGGAGTATTGAGACCCAGTACTTC
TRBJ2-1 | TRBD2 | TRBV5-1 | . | CASRDLAGADNEQFF | TGCGCCAGCAGAGATCTCGCGGGAGCGGACAATGAGCAGTTCTTC